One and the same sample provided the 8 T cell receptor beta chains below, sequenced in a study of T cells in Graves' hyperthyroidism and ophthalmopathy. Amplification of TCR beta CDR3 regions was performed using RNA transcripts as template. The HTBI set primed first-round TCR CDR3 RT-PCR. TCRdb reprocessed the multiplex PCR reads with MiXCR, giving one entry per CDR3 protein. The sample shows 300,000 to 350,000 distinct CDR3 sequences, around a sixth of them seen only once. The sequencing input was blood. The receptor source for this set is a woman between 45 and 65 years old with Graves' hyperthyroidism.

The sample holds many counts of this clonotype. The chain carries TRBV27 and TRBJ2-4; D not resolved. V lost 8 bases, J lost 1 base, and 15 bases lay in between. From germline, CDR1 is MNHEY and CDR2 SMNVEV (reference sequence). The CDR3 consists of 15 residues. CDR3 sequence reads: CASYPTARAKNIQYF. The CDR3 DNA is TGTGCCAGCTACCCGACGGCCCGTGCCAAAAACATTCAGTACTTC.

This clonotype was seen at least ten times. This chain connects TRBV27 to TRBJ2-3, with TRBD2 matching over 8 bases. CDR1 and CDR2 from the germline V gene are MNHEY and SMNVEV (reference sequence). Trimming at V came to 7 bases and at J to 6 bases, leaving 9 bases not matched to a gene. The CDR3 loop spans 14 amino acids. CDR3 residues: CASTPGGPFDTQYF. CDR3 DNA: TGTGCCAGCACTCCGGGGGGGCCCTTCGATACGCAGTATTTT.

CDR3 DNA sequence: TGTGCCAGCAGCTTTCCAAGTCGCAGAGACACCGGGGAGCTGTTTTTT. It is translated as CASSFPSRRDTGELFF. The chain is built from TRBV7-9 and TRBJ2-2; D not certain. Trimming pared 3 bases from V and 3 bases from J, leaving 14 bases between. CDR3 length: 16 amino acids. Germline V gene lookup returns CDR1 SEHNR and CDR2 FQNEAQ (reference sequence).

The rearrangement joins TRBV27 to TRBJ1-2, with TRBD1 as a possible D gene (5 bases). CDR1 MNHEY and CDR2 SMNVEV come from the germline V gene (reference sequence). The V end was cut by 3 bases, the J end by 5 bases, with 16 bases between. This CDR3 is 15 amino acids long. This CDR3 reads CASSLASGIGYGYTF. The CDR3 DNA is TGTGCCAGCAGTTTGGCCTCAGGGATTGGTTATGGCTACACCTTC.

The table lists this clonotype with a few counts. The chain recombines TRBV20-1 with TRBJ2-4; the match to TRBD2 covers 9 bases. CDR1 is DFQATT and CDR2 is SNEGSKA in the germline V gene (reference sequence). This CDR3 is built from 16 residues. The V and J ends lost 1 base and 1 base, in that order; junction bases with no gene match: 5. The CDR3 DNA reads TGCAGTGCTAGAGGGGGACTAGCTTTTGCCAAAAACATTCAGTACTTC. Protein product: CSARGGLAFAKNIQYF.

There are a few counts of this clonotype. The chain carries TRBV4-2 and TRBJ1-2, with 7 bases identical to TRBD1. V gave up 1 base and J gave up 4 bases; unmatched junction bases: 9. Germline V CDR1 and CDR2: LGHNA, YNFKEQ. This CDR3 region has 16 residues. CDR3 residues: CASSQAATTGSYGYTF. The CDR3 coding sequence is TGTGCCAGCAGCCAAGCCGCTACGACAGGGAGCTATGGCTACACCTTC.

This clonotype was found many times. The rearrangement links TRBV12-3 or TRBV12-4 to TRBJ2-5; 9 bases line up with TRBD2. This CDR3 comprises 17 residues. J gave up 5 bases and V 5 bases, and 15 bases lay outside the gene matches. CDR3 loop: CASSPRGGGGARETQYF. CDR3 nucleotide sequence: TGTGCCAGCAGTCCTAGGGGCGGCGGGGGGGCCCGGGAGACCCAGTACTTC.

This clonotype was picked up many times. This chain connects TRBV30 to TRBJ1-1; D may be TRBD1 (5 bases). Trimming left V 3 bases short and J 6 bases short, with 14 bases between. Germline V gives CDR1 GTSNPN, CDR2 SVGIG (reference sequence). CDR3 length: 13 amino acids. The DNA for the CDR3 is TGTGCCTGGAGGGCCCCTGGGGGAGCTGAAGCTTTCTTT. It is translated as CAWRAPGGAEAFF. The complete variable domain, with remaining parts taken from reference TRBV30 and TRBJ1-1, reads SQTIHQWPATLVQPVGSPLSLECTVEGTSNPNLYWYRQAAGRGLQLLFYSVGIGQISSEVPQNLSASRPQDRQFILSSKKLLLSDSGFYLCAWRAPGGAEAFFGQGTRLTVV.